This T cell receptor beta chain was obtained from a study of shared clonotypes between healthy human individuals. Several immunoSEQ plates received, in even portions, the genomic DNA of each subset. TCRdb's table, derived via immunoSEQ multiplex PCR, lists solely in-frame clones and lacks some. The table records roughly 450,000 clones, more than 65% of them present only once. Study-level findings and limits: Sequencing depth was expected to influence donor clonotype sharing. With few donors, the genetic and exposure-history diversity represented was limited. Investigators collected only blood, and repertoires in tissues likely differ.

With regard to this clone: Its antigen is not identified.

Germline CDR1 reads GTSNPN; CDR2 reads SVGIG (reference sequence). CDR3 length: 14 amino acids. Trimming stripped 0 bases from V and 4 bases from J, with 10 bases between. The sequencing sample was made of PBMCs. This receptor was taken from a woman aged 40 to 50 in good health. Some clones in this sample may be carry-over from other donors' samples. The V gene is TRBV30, the J gene TRBJ2-1; possibly TRBD2 for D (5 bases). This CDR3 is CAWSVRLLYNEQFF. The CDR3 DNA follows: TGTGCCTGGAGTGTAAGACTATTGTACAATGAGCAGTTCTTC. Full variable domain (missing parts from reference TRBV30 and TRBJ2-1): SQTIHQWPATLVQPVGSPLSLECTVEGTSNPNLYWYRQAAGRGLQLLFYSVGIGQISSEVPQNLSASRPQDRQFILSSKKLLLSDSGFYLCAWSVRLLYNEQFFGPGTRLTVL.